These 24 T cell receptor beta chains were all obtained from the same sample, sequenced in a study of T cell changes during pregnancy in multiple sclerosis. Method: immunoSEQ multiplex PCR; TCRdb's copy keeps in-frame clones and lacks some. The sample records 18,000 or so clones, around nine tenths being singletons. Specimen: CD4+ T cells from peripheral blood mononuclear cells, collected in the first trimester of pregnancy. Every receptor here comes from a female donor in good health, enrolled as a control in a pregnancy study.

The V call is TRBV2, the J call TRBJ1-2, with TRBD1 as a possible D gene (6 bases). V dropped 3 bases and J dropped 5 bases, with 19 bases sitting between them. The CDR3 contains 16 residues. Germline V gene data show CDR1 as SNHLY and CDR2 as FYNNEI. The CDR3 nucleotides are TGTGCCAGCAGTGATGGGGGCCCCTCAACACTATATGGCTACACCTTC. This codes for CASSDGGPSTLYGYTF.

This clone was seen only once. V usage is TRBV29-1 and J usage is TRBJ2-3; tentative D call: TRBD2 (7 bases). Trimming removed 4 bases at V and 3 bases at J, with 11 bases between. In germline, CDR1 is SQVTM, CDR2 ANQGSEA. The CDR3 is 13 amino acids. As DNA, the CDR3 is TGCAGCGTTGGGGCGGGGGCTACAGATACGCAGTATTTT. Translation: CSVGAGATDTQYF.

The chain joins TRBV4-2 to TRBJ2-3, with TRBD2 identical over 8 bases. The length of the CDR3 is 18 residues. Trimming removed 3 bases from V and 6 bases from J; junction bases left unmatched: 17. CDR1 and CDR2 (germline): LGHNA, YNFKEQ. The CDR3 nucleotides read TGTGCCAGCAGCCAGTGGAAAACTAGCGGCACTCACGGGGATACGCAGTATTTT. It yields the protein CASSQWKTSGTHGDTQYF.

The V call is TRBV18, the J call TRBJ2-6, with D uncertain. The CDR3 runs to 19 residues. Germline assignment: CDR1 KGHSH and CDR2 LQKENI. Trimming took 1 base from V and 0 from J, leaving 16 bases between them. CDR3 bases: TGTGCCAGCTCACCACTACAAGATACAGTTAGCTCTGGGGCCAACGTCCTGACTTTC. Its protein is CASSPLQDTVSSGANVLTF.

This clone occurred a few times. The chain links TRBV19 to TRBJ1-6; TRBD1 matches 8 bases. The CDR3 sequence is 15 residues long. The V gene's germline CDR1 is LNHDA and CDR2 SQIVND (reference sequence). The junction had 3 bases not matched to a gene; V was cut back by 3 bases and J by 5 bases. The CDR3 DNA follows: TGTGCCAGTAGTATGGGCAGGGGGCATAATTCACCCCTCCACTTT. Its translation: CASSMGRGHNSPLHF.

The chain carries TRBV18 and TRBJ2-7; no clear D gene. V lost 6 bases and J lost 4, with 16 bases in between. The germline gives CDR1 KGHSH, CDR2 LQKENI. The CDR3 extends over 14 amino acids. Written as DNA, the CDR3 is TGTGCCAGCTCCCCCAGACTCGAAAGGTACGAGCAGTACTTC. Translation: CASSPRLERYEQYF.

This chain links TRBV30 with TRBJ2-5; 11 bases are shared with TRBD1. There are 14 residues in the CDR3. J was trimmed by 2 bases and V by 8 bases; bases with no gene match: 7. From germline, CDR1 is GTSNPN and CDR2 SVGIG (reference sequence). The CDR3 coding sequence is TGTGCCGGAAACCGGGACAGGGGGCAAGAGACCCAGTACTTC. Amino acid sequence: CAGNRDRGQETQYF. The full variable domain, rest sourced from reference TRBV30 and TRBJ2-5, is SQTIHQWPATLVQPVGSPLSLECTVEGTSNPNLYWYRQAAGRGLQLLFYSVGIGQISSEVPQNLSASRPQDRQFILSSKKLLLSDSGFYLCAGNRDRGQETQYFGPGTRLLVL.

This chain joins TRBV18 and TRBJ1-3; 7 bases are a match to TRBD1. The CDR3 loop spans 14 amino acids. CDR1 is KGHSH, CDR2 LQKENI, per germline. With V trimmed by 1 base and J by 8 bases, 5 bases remained unmatched. DNA of the CDR3: TGTGCCAGCTCACCACAGACCAGGGGGGACACCATATATTTT. It specifies CASSPQTRGDTIYF.

The V and J genes are TRBV29-1 and TRBJ2-3, with 7 bases matching TRBD2. The CDR3 consists of 12 residues. Germline values: CDR1 SQVTM, CDR2 ANQGSEA. V shed 3 bases and J 11 bases; nucleotides not matched to a gene: 8. The DNA for the CDR3 is TGCAGCGTTGACGCCCAGCGGGGATTGCAGTATTTT. It yields the protein CSVDAQRGLQYF.

The rearrangement joins TRBV5-1 to TRBJ2-5; TRBD2 aligns across 10 bases. Germline-derived CDR1 and CDR2 are SGHRS and YFSETQ. The CDR3 is 15 amino acids. The J segment lost 5 bases and the V segment lost 0 bases, leaving 4 bases of the junction unmatched. The CDR3 sequence is CASSLGLAGVETQYF. The CDR3 DNA reads as TGCGCCAGCAGCTTGGGGCTAGCGGGAGTTGAGACCCAGTACTTC.

The genes are TRBV29-1 and TRBJ1-4; D uncertain. Trimming cost V 4 bases and J 8 bases, with 14 bases left between them. Germline V gene sequence: CDR1 SQVTM, CDR2 ANQGSEA. CDR3 length equals 13 residues. Here the CDR3 reads CSVVPGNVEKLFF. Written as DNA, the CDR3 is TGCAGCGTTGTTCCGGGGAATGTGGAAAAACTGTTTTTT. Drawing the rest from reference TRBV29-1 and TRBJ1-4, the complete variable domain is SAVISQKPSRDICQRGTSLTIQCQVDSQVTMMFWYRQQPGQSLTLIATANQGSEATYESGFVIDKFPISRPNLTFSTLTVSNMSPEDSSIYLCSVVPGNVEKLFFGSGTQLSVL.

The chain combines TRBV7-2 with TRBJ2-1, with TRBD1 as a possible D gene (6 bases). From germline, CDR1 is SGHTA and CDR2 FQGNSA. V gave up 7 bases and J gave up 0 bases, with 10 bases separating them. The CDR3 sequence is 14 residues long. Written as DNA, the CDR3 is TGTGCCAGCATTATGACAGGCTCCTACAATGAGCAGTTCTTC. Amino acids: CASIMTGSYNEQFF.

The genes are TRBV5-1 and TRBJ1-1; no reliable D call. Germline loops: CDR1 SGHRS, CDR2 YFSETQ. This CDR3 comprises 14 residues. V shed 4 bases and J shed 4 bases, with 14 bases lying between them. The CDR3 DNA sequence: TGCGCCAGCAGCGACAACCCGGGGAGCACTGAAGCTTTCTTT. This codes for CASSDNPGSTEAFF.

The chain employs TRBV27 and TRBJ1-1, with D unclear. The germline gives CDR1 MNHEY, CDR2 SMNVEV (reference sequence). The V and J ends lost 10 bases and 11 bases respectively, with 20 bases between them. The CDR3 length is 12 residues. CDR3: CAISTPSSGAFF. CDR3 sequence (DNA): TGTGCCATCTCTACCCCGAGCAGCGGGGCTTTCTTT.

This clone showed up just a few times. V gene TRBV5-8 combines with J gene TRBJ1-4; a possible D gene is TRBD1 (6 bases). V was pared by 6 bases and J by 8 bases, with 20 bases between. Looked up from germline, CDR1 is SGHTS and CDR2 is YDEGEE. This CDR3 comprises 15 residues. CDR3 in amino acids: CASMVPMGQGEKLFF. The CDR3 DNA is TGTGCCAGCATGGTCCCGATGGGCCAGGGGGAAAAACTGTTTTTT.

V is TRBV6-5 and J is TRBJ1-1; D not certain. This CDR3 spans 14 amino acids. CDR1 and CDR2 from the germline V gene are MNHEY and SVGAGI. Trimming removed 0 bases at V and 0 bases at J, with 5 bases between. CDR3 loop: CASSYSSVNTEAFF. CDR3 sequence (DNA): TGTGCCAGCAGTTACTCTTCTGTGAACACTGAAGCTTTCTTT.

In this sample, this clone turned up a few times. This chain connects TRBV5-1 to TRBJ1-1; TRBD1 agrees at 9 bases. The germline V gene has CDR1 SGHRS and CDR2 YFSETQ. V trimming: 2 bases; J trimming: 9 bases; junction bases outside the gene matches: 8. CDR3 size: 14 residues. CDR3 protein: CASSLDRGTDQAFF. In DNA, the CDR3 is TGCGCCAGCAGCTTAGACAGGGGGACCGATCAAGCTTTCTTT.

V usage is TRBV4-3 and J usage is TRBJ1-2; 7 bases line up with TRBD1. The CDR3 loop spans 13 amino acids. Trimming at V came to 5 bases and at J to 8 bases, leaving 8 bases not matched to a gene. CDR1 is LGHNA, CDR2 YSLEER, per germline. The CDR3 coding sequence is TGCGCCAGCAGCTCGACAGGGATGAGCGGCTACACCTTC. This translates into CASSSTGMSGYTF.

CDR3 DNA sequence: TGCGCCAGCAGCTTGGACCCCGGGGGACCCACAGAGACCCAGTACTTC. Translated: CASSLDPGGPTETQYF. The chain recombines TRBV5-1 with TRBJ2-5; D may be TRBD2 (6 bases). This CDR3 comprises 16 residues. Germline lookup yields CDR1 SGHRS and CDR2 YFSETQ. Trimming cost V 0 bases and J 4 bases, with 16 bases left between them.

This chain connects TRBV5-6 to TRBJ2-5, with 9 bases identical to TRBD2. In germline, CDR1 is SGHDT, CDR2 YYEEEE. The V gene end was trimmed by 2 bases and the J gene end by 4 bases; junction bases not matched to a gene: 6. This CDR3 has 15 residues. The chain's CDR3 is CASSLAGGVGETQYF. DNA of the CDR3: TGTGCCAGCAGCTTAGCGGGGGGTGTCGGAGAGACCCAGTACTTC. Complete variable domain (other parts from reference TRBV5-6 and TRBJ2-5): DAGVTQSPTHLIKTRGQQVTLRCSPKSGHDTVSWYQQALGQGPQFIFQYYEEEERQRGNFPDRFSGHQFPNYSSELNVNALLLGDSALYLCASSLAGGVGETQYFGPGTRLLVL.

This sequence joins TRBV5-4 and TRBJ1-4, with D unclear. There are 19 residues in the CDR3. Trimming removed 3 bases at V and 1 base at J, with 22 bases between. The germline CDR1 and CDR2 sequences are SGHNT and YYREEE (reference sequence). CDR3 loop: CASSSLNEGFRETNEKLFF. CDR3 nucleotide sequence: TGTGCCAGCAGCTCCCTAAACGAGGGTTTTAGGGAAACTAATGAAAAACTGTTTTTT.

CDR3 protein: CASSFSRDTEAFF. DNA of the CDR3: TGCGCCAGCAGCTTCTCCCGGGACACTGAAGCTTTCTTT. The chain carries TRBV5-1 and TRBJ1-1; D uncertain. The CDR3 totals 13 residues. V gave up 2 bases and J gave up 3 bases, with 8 bases separating them. CDR1 is SGHRS and CDR2 is YFSETQ in the germline V gene.

V usage is TRBV28 and J usage is TRBJ2-1; the D gene is possibly TRBD2 (6 bases). The length of the CDR3 is 15 residues. V was cut by 4 bases and J by 10 bases, with 20 bases left in between. CDR1 MDHEN and CDR2 SYDVKM come from the germline V gene. The CDR3 nucleotides are TGTGCCAGCAGTTCCCTAGCGTCGGTGGGTGGGGAGCAGTTCTTC. Translation: CASSSLASVGGEQFF.

The J gene is TRBJ2-6, the V gene TRBV19; 7 positions match TRBD1. Germline loops: CDR1 LNHDA, CDR2 SQIVND (reference sequence). The CDR3 is 15 residues long. With 7 bases clipped from V and 2 bases from J, the junction kept 5 bases outside the gene matches. This CDR3 reads CASNPGTAGANVLTF. CDR3 DNA: TGTGCCAGTAACCCCGGGACAGCTGGGGCCAACGTCCTGACTTTC. Full variable domain (remainder filled in from reference TRBV19 and TRBJ2-6): DGGITQSPKYLFRKEGQNVTLSCEQNLNHDAMYWYRQDPGQGLRLIYYSQIVNDFQKGDIAEGYSVSREKKESFPLTVTSAQKNPTAFYLCASNPGTAGANVLTFGAGSRLTVL.